A single sample is the source of the 26 T cell receptor beta chains below, sequenced in a study of beta chain features in type 1 diabetes. These TCRs' antigens remain unknown. General study points: Shortening that was moderate but significant affected the TCRB CDR3s of Type 1 diabetes patients in all four CD4+ subsets.

What was sequenced were expressed TCRB transcripts, since all of the isolated RNA had been reverse transcribed. Repertoires were generated with immunoSEQ multiplex PCR, while TCRdb's copy carries only in-frame clones and drops some. The sample shows 50,000 to 70,000 clones, 52% of them seen only once. The sequencing sample was made of Tregs from blood. These receptor sequences come from a woman aged 40 to 50 with type 1 diabetes.

The V call is TRBV7-9, the J call TRBJ1-3; the match to TRBD1 covers 9 bases. This CDR3 has 14 amino acids. Trimming cost V 11 bases and J 4 bases; bases outside gene matches: 9. Germline V gene data show CDR1 as SEHNR and CDR2 as FQNEAQ (reference sequence). The CDR3 is CASRRQGGGNTIYF. As DNA, the CDR3 is TGTGCCTCCAGGAGACAGGGGGGGGGAAACACCATATATTTT.

This rearrangement joins TRBV2 to TRBJ2-1; 8 bases match TRBD1. The CDR3 has 14 amino acids. The V segment lost 6 bases and the J segment 8 bases; nucleotides outside the gene matches: 9. Germline V gene lookup returns CDR1 SNHLY and CDR2 FYNNEI. CDR3 protein: CASRFGRGHDEQFF. In DNA, the CDR3 is TGTGCCAGCAGATTCGGCAGGGGGCACGATGAGCAGTTCTTC.

This clone was counted a single time. The CDR3 here is CASSQGLAGTDTQYF. The CDR3 coding sequence is TGTGCCAGCAGCCAAGGACTAGCGGGTACAGATACGCAGTATTTT. The gene calls are TRBV4-2 and TRBJ2-3; 10 bases are a match to TRBD2. CDR1 LGHNA and CDR2 YNFKEQ come from the germline V gene. Losses at the gene ends were 1 base for V and 3 bases for J; bases not matched to a gene: 1. This CDR3 is 15 amino acids long.

This clone was recorded only once. The gene calls are TRBV9 and TRBJ2-2; 8 bases line up with TRBD1. CDR1 is SGDLS and CDR2 is YYNGEE in the germline V gene. The trim removed 3 bases at V and 7 bases at J, leaving 8 bases unmatched. This CDR3 comprises 15 residues. CDR3: CASSAARQGNGELFF. CDR3 DNA: TGTGCCAGCAGCGCAGCCCGACAGGGGAACGGGGAGCTGTTTTTT.

The chain is built from TRBV5-6 and TRBJ2-5; D remains unclear. The CDR3 spans 13 residues. CDR1 and CDR2 from the germline V gene are SGHDT and YYEEEE. The ends were cut back, 0 bases at V and 5 bases at J, with 8 bases in the middle. This CDR3 is CASSLVARETQYF. Written as DNA, the CDR3 is TGTGCCAGCAGCTTGGTTGCGAGGGAGACCCAGTACTTC.

The V gene is TRBV29-1, the J gene TRBJ1-2, with D hard to call. This CDR3 has 12 residues. Germline V gene data show CDR1 as SQVTM and CDR2 as ANQGSEA. V lost 4 bases to trimming and J lost 5 bases, with 11 bases between them. The CDR3 region is CSVGSSPYGYTF. As DNA, the CDR3 is TGCAGCGTTGGTAGCAGCCCGTATGGCTACACCTTC.

The chain links TRBV5-1 to TRBJ1-1, with D unclear. Trimming shortened V by 0 bases and J by 1 base, and 4 bases separated the two germline ends. This CDR3 has 13 amino acids. Germline loops: CDR1 SGHRS, CDR2 YFSETQ. CDR3 sequence: CASSLGANTEAFF. The CDR3 DNA is TGCGCCAGCAGCTTGGGGGCGAACACTGAAGCTTTCTTT.

The chain recombines TRBV6-5 with TRBJ1-4; D perhaps matches TRBD1 (6 bases). V lost 0 bases and J 6 bases, leaving 11 bases between the germline ends. The germline gives CDR1 MNHEY, CDR2 SVGAGI. CDR3 length: 15 amino acids. The CDR3 loop is CASSYSPGVDEKLFF. As DNA, the CDR3 is TGTGCCAGCAGTTACTCGCCAGGGGTCGATGAAAAACTGTTTTTT.

V is TRBV19 and J is TRBJ2-1; TRBD2 aligns across 12 bases. V lost 3 bases, J lost 5 bases, and 8 bases stayed unmatched. CDR3 size: 17 residues. Germline CDR1 is LNHDA and CDR2 is SQIVND (reference sequence). This CDR3 reads CASSMTSGSWYDNEQFF. The CDR3, as DNA: TGTGCCAGTAGTATGACTAGCGGGAGTTGGTATGACAATGAGCAGTTCTTC.

The chain carries TRBV6-5 and TRBJ2-5; 7 nucleotides line up with TRBD1. Trimming at V came to 0 bases and at J to 2 bases, leaving 3 bases not matched to a gene. Germline lookup yields CDR1 MNHEY and CDR2 SVGAGI. The CDR3 is 15 amino acids. CDR3 nucleotide sequence: TGTGCCAGCAGTTACTCGCCGGGACAGCAAGAGACCCAGTACTTC. Translation: CASSYSPGQQETQYF.

This clone was counted between two and nine times. The chain couples TRBV28 to TRBJ2-1, with D perhaps TRBD2 (5 bases). The length of the CDR3 is 13 residues. In germline, CDR1 is MDHEN, CDR2 SYDVKM. The V end lost 7 bases, the J end lost 0 bases, and 7 bases lay between the germline ends. CDR3 in amino acids: CASNEGSYNEQFF. CDR3 coding DNA: TGTGCCAGCAACGAGGGCTCCTACAATGAGCAGTTCTTC.

The V call is TRBV7-9, the J call TRBJ2-5, with a weak D call TRBD1 (6 bases). From germline, CDR1 is SEHNR and CDR2 FQNEAQ (reference sequence). With 2 bases removed from V and 2 bases from J, the gap between germline ends came to 15 bases. The CDR3 totals 16 residues. The chain's CDR3 is CASSLYPGDGQETQYF. The CDR3 DNA sequence: TGTGCCAGCAGCTTATACCCAGGGGACGGGCAAGAGACCCAGTACTTC. Drawing the rest from reference TRBV7-9 and TRBJ2-5, the complete variable domain is DTGVSQNPRHKITKRGQNVTFRCDPISEHNRLYWYRQTLGQGPEFLTYFQNEAQLEKSRLLSDRFSAERPKGSFSTLEIQRTEQGDSAMYLCASSLYPGDGQETQYFGPGTRLLVL.

This clone was seen only a few times. The chain combines TRBV7-2 with TRBJ1-2, with TRBD1 matching over 7 bases. This CDR3 has 15 amino acids. In germline, CDR1 is SGHTA, CDR2 FQGNSA. The junction had 6 bases not matched to a gene; V was cut back by 1 base and J by 4 bases. CDR3 sequence: CASSLGQGVSYGYTF. The CDR3, as DNA: TGTGCCAGCAGCTTAGGACAGGGCGTCAGCTATGGCTACACCTTC.

This chain uses TRBV4-3 with TRBJ2-3, with a weak D call TRBD1 (6 bases). Germline lookup yields CDR1 LGHNA and CDR2 YSLEER. V gave up 2 bases and J gave up 6 bases, with 12 bases separating them. The CDR3 contains 14 residues. Written as DNA, the CDR3 is TGCGCCAGCAGCCAAAGGGGGATCCGGGATACGCAGTATTTT. It yields the protein CASSQRGIRDTQYF.

Only one count was recorded for this clone. The chain employs TRBV5-1 and TRBJ1-2; no definite D call. Germline V gives CDR1 SGHRS, CDR2 YFSETQ. Trimming removed 0 bases from V and 4 bases from J, with 7 bases in between. This CDR3 contains 13 residues. CDR3 DNA: TGCGCCAGCAGCTTGGATCGAGGCTATGGCTACACCTTC. Translating it yields CASSLDRGYGYTF.

The V call is TRBV28, the J call TRBJ2-7; D gene uncertain. Trimming removed 4 bases at V and 6 bases at J, with 10 bases between. Per the germline V gene, CDR1 is MDHEN and CDR2 is SYDVKM. CDR3 length: 12 amino acids. The CDR3 spells CASSSVPPEQYF. The CDR3, as DNA: TGTGCCAGCAGTTCCGTCCCCCCCGAGCAGTACTTC.

The chain recombines TRBV21-1 with TRBJ2-7; the D call of TRBD2 is as the table states it, not checked on the DNA. TRBV21-1 counts as a pseudogene. This CDR3 spans 16 amino acids. The CDR3 loop is CASSNIPPAEFGEQYF. Written as DNA, the CDR3 is TGTGCCAGCAGCAATATACCCCCTGCGGAGTTTGGGGAGCAGTACTTC.

This clone was counted between two and nine times. The rearrangement uses TRBV5-4 and TRBJ2-5; 11 bases are a match to TRBD2. Per the germline V gene, CDR1 is SGHNT and CDR2 is YYREEE (reference sequence). J was trimmed by 3 bases and V by 3 bases; bases with no gene match: 10. The CDR3 length is 17 residues. The CDR3 reads CASSSSSGRAVKETQYF. CDR3 coding DNA: TGTGCCAGCAGCTCGAGTAGCGGGAGGGCCGTGAAAGAGACCCAGTACTTC.

In its sample, this clone was seen a few times. The chain links TRBV18 to TRBJ2-3; tentatively, D is TRBD1 (6 bases). The CDR3 runs 16 residues. Germline CDR1 is KGHSH and CDR2 is LQKENI. Between the trimmed V and J ends, which lost 1 base and 2 bases, there was a span of 13 bases. The CDR3: CASSPRTPGHTDTQYF. The CDR3 nucleotides read TGTGCCAGCTCACCACGGACCCCGGGACACACAGATACGCAGTATTTT.

V and J are TRBV27 and TRBJ2-6; 11 positions match TRBD2. J was trimmed by 7 bases and V by 3 bases; bases with no gene match: 11. This CDR3 has 18 residues. Germline V gene sequence: CDR1 MNHEY, CDR2 SMNVEV (reference sequence). CDR3 protein: CASSFLSGRASKANVLTF. CDR3 nucleotide sequence: TGTGCCAGCAGTTTTCTTAGCGGGAGGGCCTCCAAAGCCAACGTCCTGACTTTC.

This sequence joins TRBV29-1 and TRBJ2-2, with D uncertain. Between the trimmed V and J ends, which lost 6 bases and 2 bases, there was a span of 10 bases. Germline V gene sequence: CDR1 SQVTM, CDR2 ANQGSEA. The CDR3 totals 13 residues. DNA for the CDR3: TGCAGCGTCGAAACGAGTAACACCGGGGAGCTGTTTTTT. Translating it yields CSVETSNTGELFF.

CDR3 sequence: CASSLAGGGVTQYF. CDR3 nucleotides: TGTGCCAGCAGCTTAGCGGGTGGCGGGGTGACCCAGTACTTC. The V and J genes are TRBV7-9 and TRBJ2-5, with D perhaps matching TRBD2 (6 bases). The CDR3 totals 14 residues. V lost 0 bases and J 7 bases, leaving 12 bases between the germline ends. CDR1 is SEHNR and CDR2 is FQNEAQ in the germline V gene (reference sequence).

The chain has TRBV21-1 and TRBJ2-7; the table's D gene call, TRBD1, was not cross checked with the DNA. TRBV21-1 is designated a pseudogene. The CDR3 covers 17 residues. CDR3 sequence: CASSNKVTGGASYEQYF. The CDR3 DNA reads as TGTGCCAGCAGCAACAAGGTTACAGGGGGCGCTTCCTACGAGCAGTACTTC.

J is TRBJ2-1 and V is TRBV11-2, with D hard to call. V was clipped by 1 base and J by 10 bases, with 8 bases between them. Germline lookup yields CDR1 SGHAT and CDR2 FQNNGV. This CDR3 contains 12 residues. Here the CDR3 reads CASSLVRREQFF. DNA of the CDR3: TGTGCCAGCAGCTTAGTACGGCGGGAGCAGTTCTTC.

The rearrangement uses TRBV7-2 and TRBJ2-1; 11 bases align to TRBD2. V dropped 6 bases and J dropped 9; count of bases not matched to a gene: 4. The germline V gene has CDR1 SGHTA and CDR2 FQGNSA. This CDR3 comprises 13 residues. The CDR3 is CASRPGLAVEQFF. Written as DNA, the CDR3 is TGTGCCAGCAGACCGGGACTAGCGGTTGAGCAGTTCTTC.

The V call is TRBV4-3, the J call TRBJ1-2; 10 nucleotides agree with TRBD1. The CDR3 extends over 15 amino acids. Germline V lookup: CDR1 LGHNA, CDR2 YSLEER. V lost 1 base, J lost 1 base, and 0 bases stayed unmatched. CDR3: CASSQGTGGNYGYTF. The CDR3 nucleotides read TGCGCCAGCAGCCAAGGGACAGGGGGTAACTATGGCTACACCTTC.